This T cell receptor (beta chain) was observed in a study of blood T cell repertoires in COVID-19. Between the trimmed V and J ends, which lost 3 bases and 2 bases, there was a span of 4 bases. The germline CDR1 and CDR2 sequences are SGHKS and YYEKEE (reference sequence). The CDR3 is 12 residues long. Assay: immunoSEQ multiplex PCR; the TCRdb copy retains only in-frame clones and omits some. The sample shows approximately 50,000 clones, over 70% of them seen only once. The source material was peripheral blood. This sequence originates from a human donor in a cohort sampled during active COVID-19. The genes are TRBV5-5 and TRBJ2-3; D call uncertain. CDR3 loop: CASSSHTDTQYF. The CDR3 DNA follows: TGTGCCAGCAGCTCCCACACAGATACGCAGTATTTT.